This TCR beta chain is from a study of low-dose radiotherapy and immunotherapy resistance in tumors. For the study at large: Cohort 1 was treated with 0.5 Gy per fraction at 2-week intervals, amounting to 6.5 Gy overall.

The germline gives CDR1 MDHEN, CDR2 SYDVKM. With 8 bases removed from V and 5 bases from J, the gap between germline ends came to 16 bases. This CDR3 region has 13 residues. Each eligible patient had an advanced solid tumor, and these tumors lacked tumor-infiltrating lymphocytes. Turning to this clonotype: A much larger clonotype is one base distant, so this may be a read error.

First-strand cDNA relied on TRAV- and TRBV-specific primers spanning alpha and beta chains. A roughly 19-cycle PCR with a constant-region primer and V-primer adapter amplified TCRs. Amplifying the isolated mRNA was done by in vitro transcription. MiXCR, run by TCRdb on the reads, gives a single entry per CDR3 protein. The data show just over 14,000 distinct CDR3 sequences, around 50% seen once. The chain uses TRBV28 and TRBJ2-7; possible D gene TRBD2, 6 bases. The clonotype originates from a human donor with advanced metastatic prostate, ovarian, gallbladder or colorectal cancer (not recorded which). This table probably holds off-target reads from a library built for another chain. The DNA of the CDR3 is TGTGCCAGCGCGGGGTCAGGGTGGGACGAGCAGTACGTC. Translation gives CASAGSGWDEQYV.